Below are 25 T cell receptor beta chains sequenced from a single sample in a study of blood T cell repertoires in COVID-19. The assay was immunoSEQ multiplex PCR, and TCRdb's table has in-frame clones only and misses some. The sample lists over 300,000 clones, almost 85% seen once, with around 7.8% in the top ten. Sequenced material: peripheral blood. Receptors originate from a human donor in a cohort sampled during active COVID-19.

V gene TRBV5-1 combines with J gene TRBJ2-1; 12 bases map to TRBD2. Trimming cost V 4 bases and J 0 bases; bases outside gene matches: 8. Germline V gene lookup returns CDR1 SGHRS and CDR2 YFSETQ. The CDR3 totals 18 residues. CDR3 loop: CASSPGLAGSRSYNEQFF. In DNA, the CDR3 is TGCGCCAGCAGCCCGGGACTAGCGGGTTCCCGCTCCTACAATGAGCAGTTCTTC.

This chain joins TRBV5-1 and TRBJ2-3; 10 bases agree with TRBD2. The CDR3 has 14 amino acids. CDR1 SGHRS and CDR2 YFSETQ come from the germline V gene. After removal of 1 base from V and 4 bases from J, the junction contained 0 bases not matched to a gene. The CDR3 bases are TGCGCCAGCAGCTTGAGCGGGGGGGCAGATACGCAGTATTTT. Translating it yields CASSLSGGADTQYF. The full variable domain, with the rest looked up from reference TRBV5-1 and TRBJ2-3, is KAGVTQTPRYLIKTRGQQVTLSCSPISGHRSVSWYQQTPGQGLQFLFEYFSETQRNKGNFPGRFSGRQFSNSRSEMNVSTLELGDSALYLCASSLSGGADTQYFGPGTRLTVL.

The chain employs TRBV12-3 or TRBV12-4 and TRBJ1-1; D unclear. CDR3 length: 12 amino acids. V was clipped by 6 bases and J by 4 bases, with 9 bases between them. CDR3 bases: TGTGCCAGCAGGGAGGTGAGCACTGAAGCTTTCTTT. It is translated as CASREVSTEAFF.

The chain uses TRBV10-2 and TRBJ1-5, with D maybe TRBD1 (5 bases). The V gene's germline CDR1 is WSHSY and CDR2 SAAADI. The CDR3 sequence is 14 residues long. V gave up 0 bases and J gave up 7 bases, with 10 bases separating them. The CDR3 sequence is CASSESAGHQPQHF. Written as DNA, the CDR3 is TGCGCCAGCAGTGAGTCGGCAGGACACCAGCCCCAGCATTTT.

This CDR3 reads CASSRQGYEQFF. In nucleotides, the CDR3 is TGTGCCAGCAGTCGGCAGGGCTATGAGCAGTTCTTC. This chain joins TRBV12-3 or TRBV12-4 and TRBJ2-1; the D gene is possibly TRBD1 (5 bases). The V and J ends lost 5 bases and 8 bases respectively, with 10 bases between them. The CDR3 is made up of 12 amino acids.

The J gene is TRBJ2-2, the V gene TRBV11-1, with 8 bases aligning to TRBD2. The CDR3 loop spans 14 amino acids. The V gene end was trimmed by 6 bases and the J gene end by 4 bases; junction bases not matched to a gene: 4. Germline V gene sequence: CDR1 SGHAT, CDR2 FQDESV (reference sequence). CDR3 protein: CASSQRGSTGELFF. Written as DNA, the CDR3 is TGTGCCAGCAGTCAGCGGGGGAGCACCGGGGAGCTGTTTTTT.

The chain has TRBV29-1 and TRBJ1-2, with 8 bases that match TRBD1. The ends lost 4 bases at V and 4 bases at J; junction bases unmatched: 8. The V gene's germline CDR1 is SQVTM and CDR2 ANQGSEA. There are 14 residues in the CDR3. In DNA form, the CDR3 reads TGCAGCGTTGGGAGGACAGGGCAGTCCTATGGCTACACCTTC. It encodes CSVGRTGQSYGYTF.

The chain joins TRBV7-8 to TRBJ1-5; maybe TRBD1 (6 bases). The CDR3 runs 18 residues. The ends were cut back, 0 bases at V and 6 bases at J, with 21 bases in the middle. CDR1 is SGHVS, CDR2 FQNEAQ, per germline. CDR3 in amino acids: CASSLARGGRGRTQPQHF. The CDR3 DNA reads as TGTGCCAGCAGCTTAGCGCGAGGGGGGAGGGGTCGGACTCAGCCCCAGCATTTT.

This chain links TRBV5-1 with TRBJ2-1; TRBD1 agrees at 8 bases. The CDR3 loop spans 14 amino acids. Germline values: CDR1 SGHRS, CDR2 YFSETQ. The ends lost 4 bases at V and 6 bases at J; junction bases unmatched: 6. For the CDR3, the DNA is TGCGCCAGCAGCCCCTGGACAGGGTTCAATGAGCAGTTCTTC. It translates to CASSPWTGFNEQFF.

The chain uses TRBV6-5 and TRBJ1-1, with D possibly TRBD1 on 5 matching bases. CDR3 length equals 13 residues. V was shortened by 2 bases and J by 1 base, with 5 bases between the two germline ends. Per germline, CDR1 MNHEY and CDR2 SVGAGI. The CDR3 here is CASSYGQNTEAFF. The CDR3 coding sequence is TGTGCCAGCAGTTACGGACAGAACACTGAAGCTTTCTTT.

The V call is TRBV27, the J call TRBJ2-7, with D uncertain. The CDR3 is made up of 13 amino acids. The germline gives CDR1 MNHEY, CDR2 SMNVEV (reference sequence). The V end lost 7 bases, the J end lost 2 bases, and 12 bases lay between the germline ends. CDR3 DNA sequence: TGTGCCAGCACCTCGGCGGTTACCTACGAGCAGTACTTC. Residues: CASTSAVTYEQYF.

This clone has a handful of counts. The genes are TRBV10-1 and TRBJ2-2; TRBD1 aligns across 9 bases. In germline, CDR1 is WNHNN, CDR2 SYGVQD (reference sequence). CDR3 length equals 16 residues. J was trimmed by 6 bases and V by 7 bases; bases with no gene match: 12. For the CDR3, the DNA is TGCGCCAGCACCGGAGCCGGGACAGGGTCCCCCGGGGAGCTGTTTTTT. Translation: CASTGAGTGSPGELFF.

The table lists this clone with many counts. V is TRBV6-5 and J is TRBJ2-7; D may be TRBD2 (6 bases). V lost 7 bases and J 7 bases, leaving 20 bases between the germline ends. The CDR3 spans 14 residues. Germline CDR1 reads MNHEY; CDR2 reads SVGAGI. CDR3 sequence (DNA): TGTGCCAGCATTCGAAGCCGGGGCGGGGCGGAGCAGTACTTC. This encodes CASIRSRGGAEQYF.

This clone was recorded only once. The chain has TRBV24-1 and TRBJ2-2; D is perhaps TRBD1 (6 bases). CDR3 length: 13 amino acids. V lost 3 bases and J lost 6, with 7 bases in between. Germline V gene sequence: CDR1 KGHDR, CDR2 SFDVKD. The CDR3 bases are TGTGCCACCAGTGATAGGGGGTCCGGGGAGCTGTTTTTT. Encoded protein: CATSDRGSGELFF.

The chain recombines TRBV18 with TRBJ1-5; D is perhaps TRBD1 (6 bases). The germline V gene encodes CDR1 KGHSH and CDR2 LQKENI. The CDR3 covers 14 residues. V was trimmed by 4 bases and J by 3 bases, leaving 10 bases between them. CDR3 coding DNA: TGTGCCAGCTCACTAGGACAGTTCAATCAGCCCCAGCATTTT. Translating it yields CASSLGQFNQPQHF.

J is TRBJ2-2 and V is TRBV2; 12 positions match TRBD2. Germline CDR1 is SNHLY and CDR2 is FYNNEI. V shed 4 bases and J 7 bases; nucleotides not matched to a gene: 4. This CDR3 has 15 amino acids. The CDR3 spells CASSVILAGGGELFF. In nucleotides, the CDR3 is TGTGCCAGCAGTGTTATACTAGCGGGGGGCGGGGAGCTGTTTTTT.

The chain has TRBV7-8 and TRBJ1-1; D gene ambiguous. CDR1 and CDR2 from the germline V gene are SGHVS and FQNEAQ. The length of the CDR3 is 13 residues. Trimming took off 0 bases at V and 8 bases at J, with 10 bases between the two ends. The CDR3 DNA follows: TGTGCCAGCAGCTTAGCTAACAGCAGAGAAGCTTTCTTT. Residues: CASSLANSREAFF.

CDR3: CASSTTGSTYEQYF. As DNA, the CDR3 is TGTGCCAGCAGCACCACAGGGAGTACCTACGAGCAGTACTTC. The V call is TRBV9, the J call TRBJ2-7; the D gene is possibly TRBD1 (6 bases). Germline CDR1 and CDR2: SGDLS and YYNGEE. Trimming shortened V by 4 bases and J by 2 bases, and 13 bases separated the two germline ends. CDR3 length: 14 residues.

The V call is TRBV2, the J call TRBJ2-1; 9 nucleotides agree with TRBD2. Germline CDR1 reads SNHLY; CDR2 reads FYNNEI. CDR3 length equals 14 residues. After removal of 7 bases from V and 7 bases from J, the junction contained 8 bases not matched to a gene. The DNA for the CDR3 is TGTGCCAGCATTCTTAGCGGGGGCCTTAATGAGCAGTTCTTC. Translation: CASILSGGLNEQFF.

The chain is built from TRBV18 and TRBJ1-5, with D perhaps TRBD1 (5 bases). Germline-derived CDR1 and CDR2 are KGHSH and LQKENI. The CDR3 totals 13 residues. Between the trimmed V and J ends, which lost 3 bases and 4 bases, there was a span of 7 bases. The CDR3 DNA reads as TGTGCCAGCTCACCGGGGGGGAATCAGCCCCAGCATTTT. It translates to CASSPGGNQPQHF.

The chain carries TRBV7-2 and TRBJ1-2; D remains unclear. Germline V gene lookup returns CDR1 SGHTA and CDR2 FQGNSA. The CDR3 totals 13 residues. Trimming shortened V by 2 bases and J by 8 bases, and 12 bases separated the two germline ends. The CDR3 DNA reads TGTGCCAGCAGCTTAACGAACCCCTACGGCTACACCTTC. Amino acids: CASSLTNPYGYTF.

The chain has TRBV5-1 and TRBJ1-2; 8 nucleotides align to TRBD1. The germline V gene encodes CDR1 SGHRS and CDR2 YFSETQ. Germline trimming cut 0 bases from V and 2 bases from J; bases unmatched to any gene: 9. The length of the CDR3 is 17 residues. The CDR3 loop is CASSLGTGTGQNYGYTF. The CDR3 DNA is TGCGCCAGCAGCTTGGGAACCGGGACAGGACAAAACTATGGCTACACCTTC.

The rearrangement joins TRBV6-6 to TRBJ2-5; D may be TRBD1 (5 bases). The V and J ends lost 2 bases and 1 base respectively, with 8 bases between them. The germline gives CDR1 MNHNY, CDR2 SVGAGI (reference sequence). CDR3 size: 14 residues. The CDR3 DNA follows: TGTGCCAGCAGTTACAGGACAACCCAAGAGACCCAGTACTTC. Protein sequence: CASSYRTTQETQYF.

This clone was counted between two and nine times. J is TRBJ1-5 and V is TRBV7-9, with D unclear. V lost 2 bases and J 4 bases, leaving 3 bases between the germline ends. Germline CDR1 and CDR2: SEHNR and FQNEAQ (reference sequence). The CDR3 totals 12 residues. CDR3 DNA sequence: TGTGCCAGCAGCTTACCAAATCAGCCCCAGCATTTT. Its translation is CASSLPNQPQHF.

The V and J genes are TRBV12-3 or TRBV12-4 and TRBJ1-5, with 7 bases that match TRBD1. J gave up 0 bases and V 7 bases, and 0 bases lay outside the gene matches. CDR3 length: 13 amino acids. The CDR3 coding sequence is TGTGCCAGCACAGGGGGTAGCAATCAGCCCCAGCATTTT. Protein product: CASTGGSNQPQHF.